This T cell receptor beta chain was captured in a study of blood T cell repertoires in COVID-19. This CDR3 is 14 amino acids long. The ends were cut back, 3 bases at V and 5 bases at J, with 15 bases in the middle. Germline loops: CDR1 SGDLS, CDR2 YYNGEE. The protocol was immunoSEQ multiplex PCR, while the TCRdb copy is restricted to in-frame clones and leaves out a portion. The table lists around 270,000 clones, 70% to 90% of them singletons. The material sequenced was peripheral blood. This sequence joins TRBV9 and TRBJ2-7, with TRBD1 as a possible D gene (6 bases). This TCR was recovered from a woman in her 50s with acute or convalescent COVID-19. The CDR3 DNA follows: TGTGCCAGCAGCGGTACCCTACAGGGCAACGAGCAGTACTTC. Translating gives CASSGTLQGNEQYF.